These T cell receptor beta chains were read from a single sample in a study of CXCR3-negative and CXCR3-positive naive CD8 T cells. TCRdb re-called the 5' RACE reads and catalogs CDR3 proteins one per entry, DNA excluded. This sample carries 35,000 to 50,000 distinct CDR3 sequences, with roughly 10% going to the ten biggest clones. Source material: memory CD8+ T cells from blood. These receptors originate from a human donor in good health. Some clones in this sample may be carry-over from other donors' samples. Each CDR3 is given with its conserved first and last residue. Size is stated for part of the rows, as once, few or many counts, or as a class when the clone is expanded.

CDR3 protein	J gene	V gene	clone size	CDR3 length
CASSGPSLRGHTHNEQFF	TRBJ2-1	TRBV12-3/TRBV12-4	NA	18
CASTIAGYNEQFF	TRBJ2-1	TRBV5-1	NA	13
CASSLRDVTVNTEAFF	TRBJ1-1	TRBV27	NA	16
CASSLGPQNEKLFF	TRBJ1-4	TRBV5-1	NA	14
CASSLAFGTGPTNEKLFF	TRBJ1-4	TRBV7-9	NA	18
CASGSGAYEQYF	TRBJ2-7	TRBV5-4	NA	12
CASSLDGEQFF	TRBJ2-1	TRBV7-2	NA	11
CASSSDRAYEQYF	TRBJ2-7	TRBV12-3/TRBV12-4	NA	13
CASSIWGEGDNEQFF	TRBJ2-1	TRBV19	NA	15
CASSSRRSERGEIGVIDEQFF	TRBJ2-1	TRBV4-3	medium-sized	21
CASRQPGYYQETQYF	TRBJ2-5	TRBV7-9	NA	15
CASSLGALRGRIDEQYF	TRBJ2-7	TRBV7-6	NA	17
CASSQEGAQREKLFF	TRBJ1-4	TRBV4-3	NA	15
CASSFPTSSNEQFF	TRBJ2-1	TRBV5-5	NA	14
CSGGWTYIGELFF	TRBJ2-2	TRBV29-1	NA	13
CASSQGGTGYDEQYF	TRBJ2-7	TRBV4-1	NA	15
CSALDRGLENIQYF	TRBJ2-4	TRBV20-1	NA	14
CSVEGGGDDTQYF	TRBJ2-3	TRBV29-1	NA	13
CASSPRLSSYNEQFF	TRBJ2-1	TRBV28	NA	15
CSARDLGLELGTQYF	TRBJ2-5	TRBV20-1	NA	15
CASRPGAAEKLFF	TRBJ1-4	TRBV7-2	NA	13
CSVEGEKGAGETQYF	TRBJ2-5	TRBV29-1	NA	15
CASSTLGPGIDEQFF	TRBJ2-1	TRBV28	NA	15
CASSQEWGLAGESYNEQFF	TRBJ2-1	TRBV14	NA	19
CSVEDPGLTGGYGYTF	TRBJ1-2	TRBV29-1	NA	16
CASSLWASSYNEQFF	TRBJ2-1	TRBV12-3/TRBV12-4	NA	15
CASSQVYGTYEQYF	TRBJ2-7	TRBV4-1	NA	14
CASSIRGLAGELFF	TRBJ2-2	TRBV19	NA	14
CASSPAWGLNTEAFF	TRBJ1-1	TRBV28	NA	15
CASSQILSTRQETQYF	TRBJ2-5	TRBV14	NA	16
CASSFLRGTGARVDVQYF	TRBJ2-7	TRBV5-6	NA	18
CASSQRGLAYNEQFF	TRBJ2-1	TRBV14	NA	15
CASTADRGCTDTQYF	TRBJ2-3	TRBV6-8	NA	15
CASSQRKGQGNTGELFF	TRBJ2-2	TRBV3-1	NA	17
CASSFGGSNQPQHF	TRBJ1-5	TRBV12-3/TRBV12-4	NA	14
CASSLGTMYEQYF	TRBJ2-7	TRBV5-1	NA	13
CASSFDGYSNQPQHF	TRBJ1-5	TRBV27	NA	15
CSARQDVPEAFF	TRBJ1-1	TRBV20-1	NA	12
CASSLTGDYEQYF	TRBJ2-7	TRBV27	NA	13
CASSSSRPEQFF	TRBJ2-1	TRBV12-3/TRBV12-4	NA	12
CASSFAVTGELFF	TRBJ2-2	TRBV6-2/TRBV6-3	NA	13
CASSSFTYEQYF	TRBJ2-7	TRBV28	NA	12
CASSLVARTDNYGYTF	TRBJ1-2	TRBV5-1	NA	16
CASSQDRSNYGYTF	TRBJ1-2	TRBV4-3	NA	14
CASSLAAPNTGELFF	TRBJ2-2	TRBV7-9	NA	15
CASTGEGGQNQPQHF	TRBJ1-5	TRBV25-1	NA	15
CASSLVPDTQYF	TRBJ2-3	TRBV12-3/TRBV12-4	NA	12
CASSHGLPREQFF	TRBJ2-1	TRBV7-9	NA	13
CASSQLSNQPQHF	TRBJ1-5	TRBV19	NA	13
CASSYHSSGANVLTF	TRBJ2-6	TRBV7-9	NA	15
CASSTSGSNEQFF	TRBJ2-1	TRBV3-1	NA	13